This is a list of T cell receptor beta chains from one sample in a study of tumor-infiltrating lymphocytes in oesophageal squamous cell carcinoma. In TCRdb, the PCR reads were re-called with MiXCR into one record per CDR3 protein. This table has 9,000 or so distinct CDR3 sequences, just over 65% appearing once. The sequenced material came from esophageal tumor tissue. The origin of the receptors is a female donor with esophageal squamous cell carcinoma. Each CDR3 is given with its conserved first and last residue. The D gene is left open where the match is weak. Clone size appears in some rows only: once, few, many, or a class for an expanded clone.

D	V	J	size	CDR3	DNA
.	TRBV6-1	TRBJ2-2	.	CASSSGAHGELFF	TGTGCCAGCAGTTCTGGTGCCCACGGGGAGCTGTTTTTT
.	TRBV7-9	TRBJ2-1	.	CASRSARLGYNEQFF	TGTGCCAGCAGGAGTGCTCGGCTAGGATACAATGAGCAGTTCTTC
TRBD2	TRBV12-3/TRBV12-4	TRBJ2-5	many	CASSATSEGNQETQYF	TGTGCCAGCAGCGCGACTAGCGAGGGCAACCAAGAGACCCAGTACTTC
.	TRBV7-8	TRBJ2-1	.	CASSYRGRGAHEQFF	TGTGCCAGCAGCTATCGGGGCAGAGGGGCACATGAGCAGTTCTTC
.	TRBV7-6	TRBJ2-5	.	CASSLVRTTYNEQYF	TGTGCTAGCAGCTTAGTAAGGACAACATACAATGAGCAGTACTTC
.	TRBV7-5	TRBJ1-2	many	CISVPEPPTPRDYGYTF	.
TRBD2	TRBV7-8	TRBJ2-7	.	CASSLRAGDGYEQYF	TGTGCCAGCAGCCTCAGAGCGGGAGACGGCTACGAGCAGTACTTC
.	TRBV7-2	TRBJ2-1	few	CASSRGRRNEQFF	TGTGCCAGCAGCCGCGGGCGGCGAAATGAGCAGTTCTTC
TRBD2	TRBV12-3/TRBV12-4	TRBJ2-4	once	CASSLRLAGHEQYF	TGTGCCAGCAGTTTACGACTAGCGGGCCATGAGCAGTACTTC
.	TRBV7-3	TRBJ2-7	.	CASSRDGAHSYEQYF	TGTGCCAGCAGCCGGGACGGGGCCCACTCTTACGAGCAGTACTTC
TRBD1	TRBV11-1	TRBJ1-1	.	CASSSGTGVGGTEAFF	TGTGCCAGCAGCTCCGGGACAGGGGTCGGTGGGACTGAAGCTTTCTTT
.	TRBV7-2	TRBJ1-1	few	CASSWGLTNTEAFF	TGTGCCAGCAGTTGGGGACTTACGAACACTGAAGCTTTCTTT
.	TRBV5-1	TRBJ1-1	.	CASSPTGDREAFF	TGCGCCAGCAGTCCGACGGGGGACCGTGAAGCTTTCTTT
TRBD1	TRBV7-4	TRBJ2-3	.	CASSLETGADTQYF	TGTGCCAGCAGCTTAGAGACAGGGGCAGATACGCAGTATTTT
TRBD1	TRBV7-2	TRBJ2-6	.	CASSWGQSNDSPLHF	TGTGCCAGCAGCTGGGGACAGTCGAACGATTCACCCCTCCACTTC
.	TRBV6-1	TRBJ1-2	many	CASEGGLGGYTF	TGTGCCAGCGAGGGGGGGTTGGGTGGCTACACCTTC
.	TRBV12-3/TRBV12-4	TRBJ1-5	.	CASSSNYNQPQHF	TGTGCCAGCAGTTCGAATTACAATCAGCCCCAGCATTTT
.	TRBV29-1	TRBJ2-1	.	CSVEGDTRKSYNEQFF	TGCAGCGTTGAAGGGGACACCCGAAAATCCTACAATGAGCAGTTCTTC
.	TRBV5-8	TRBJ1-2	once	CASSLSYNYGYTF	TGTGCCAGCAGCTTAAGTTACAACTATGGCTACACCTTC